A selection of T cell receptor beta chains follows, all from one sample in a study of blood T cell repertoires in COVID-19. Here immunoSEQ multiplex PCR was the method, and the copy in TCRdb shows in-frame clones only, minus some. Here the sample spans about 200,000 clones, about 87% being singletons. Sequenced material: PBMCs or T cells enriched from blood (not recorded which). Receptor source: a man aged 25 to 40 who had recovered from COVID-19. CDR3s include the opening cysteine and the closing phenylalanine or tryptophan. A D gene is named only where the DNA matches it firmly. Some rows have no size entry. The others give once, few or many, or a class for an expanded clone.

j_call	v_call	clone_size	d_call	cdr3_nt	cdr3_aa
TRBJ2-7	TRBV9	-	-	TGTGCCAGCAGCGAGGACAGTAGGGATCCCCACGAGCAGTACTTC	CASSEDSRDPHEQYF
TRBJ2-6	TRBV5-1	once	-	TGCGCCAGCAGCTTGGACGGGGCTGGGGCCAACGTCCTGACTTTC	CASSLDGAGANVLTF
TRBJ2-7	TRBV11-2	once	-	TGTGCCAGCAGCTTTGAGTCTGGCGGGGGCCACGAGCAGTACTTC	CASSFESGGGHEQYF
TRBJ1-4	TRBV27	-	TRBD1	TGTGCCAGCAGTCCAACCTGGACAGGGAGAGAAAAACTGTTTTTT	CASSPTWTGREKLFF
TRBJ2-3	TRBV9	once	-	TGTGCCAGCAGCGTAGCTCCGGGGTTCTCAGATACGCAGTATTTT	CASSVAPGFSDTQYF
TRBJ1-2	TRBV5-1	-	-	TGCGCCAGCAGCTTCGGGGGATCGGATGGCTACACCTTC	CASSFGGSDGYTF
TRBJ1-3	TRBV27	-	-	TGTGCCAGCAGTTTATTAGGATCCCCGGGCTCTGGAAACACCATATATTTT	CASSLLGSPGSGNTIYF
TRBJ1-1	TRBV7-9	-	TRBD1	TGTGCCAGCAGCCCCGGGACAGTCCAGAACACTGAAGCTTTCTTT	CASSPGTVQNTEAFF
TRBJ1-4	TRBV2	once	-	TGTGCCAGCAGTGATTCGGGGGGCCATGAAAAACTGTTTTTT	CASSDSGGHEKLFF
TRBJ2-1	TRBV7-8	-	TRBD2	TGTGCCAGCAGCGAAGTGACTAGCGGGAGCTTATACAATGAGCAGTTCTTC	CASSEVTSGSLYNEQFF
TRBJ2-7	TRBV6-5	-	-	TGTGCCAGCAGTTACTCACAGGGAATAGTCTACGAGCAGTACTTC	CASSYSQGIVYEQYF
TRBJ2-1	TRBV12-3/TRBV12-4	-	-	TGTGCCAGCAGTTTAAGGGGAATCCAGCAGTTCTTC	CASSLRGIQQFF
TRBJ1-2	TRBV12-3/TRBV12-4	-	-	TGTGCCAGCAGTTTTGGGGGAGGCTATGGCTACACCTTC	CASSFGGGYGYTF
TRBJ2-7	TRBV21-1	-	-	TGTGCCAGCAGCATAGGAAGGCGGATCTACGAGCAGTACTTC	CASSIGRRIYEQYF
TRBJ1-3	TRBV5-5	few	-	TGTGCCAGCAGCTTGGAAGCTAGGGCAGGGTGGAACACCATATATTTT	CASSLEARAGWNTIYF
TRBJ1-6	TRBV7-2	few	TRBD1	TGTGCCAGCAGCTTACAGGGGGGAGATTCACCCCTCCACTTT	CASSLQGGDSPLHF
TRBJ2-1	TRBV5-1	-	TRBD2	TGCGCCAGCAGCTTGGAACTAGCGGGAGCAGCCGAGCAGTTCTTC	CASSLELAGAAEQFF
TRBJ1-5	TRBV28	-	-	TGTGCCGGAGGGACTGGCGAGAATAGCAATCAGCCCCAGCATTTT	CAGGTGENSNQPQHF
TRBJ2-3	TRBV2	-	TRBD1	TGTGCCAGCAGGGGACAGGAGGGAAACACAGATACGCAGTATTTT	CASRGQEGNTDTQYF
TRBJ2-7	TRBV6-2/TRBV6-3	few	-	TGTGCCAGCAGTTACTCTGCGGATAGCTCCTACGAGCAGTACTTC	CASSYSADSSYEQYF
TRBJ1-6	TRBV7-8	-	TRBD1	TGTGCCAGCAGCTTAGCCAGGGGGCAGTCACCCCTCCACTTT	CASSLARGQSPLHF
TRBJ1-3	TRBV11-2	-	-	TGTGCCAGCAGCTCCCTAAGGGGGAGTGGAAACACCATATATTTT	CASSSLRGSGNTIYF
TRBJ2-5	TRBV10-3	-	-	TGTGCCATCAGTGAGTCCTTTGAGGAGACCCAGTACTTC	CAISESFEETQYF
TRBJ2-2	TRBV11-2	-	TRBD1	TGTGCCAGCAGCCTCGACAGGGACGGGGAGCTGTTTTTT	CASSLDRDGELFF
TRBJ2-7	TRBV19	-	TRBD1	TGTGCCAGTAGTCGACAGGGGTACGAGCAGTACTTC	CASSRQGYEQYF
TRBJ2-7	TRBV28	-	TRBD1	TGTGCCGGCCAGGGGGTAGGAGGCGAGCAGTACTTC	CAGQGVGGEQYF
TRBJ2-1	TRBV18	-	-	TGTGCCAGCTCACCACCGGAGCTTCCGGGCTCCTACAATGAGCAGTTCTTC	CASSPPELPGSYNEQFF
TRBJ2-7	TRBV11-2	-	TRBD2	TGTGCCAGCAGCTTAGTGGGGGGGTTCTACGAGCAGTACTTC	CASSLVGGFYEQYF
TRBJ2-1	TRBV3-1/TRBV3-2	-	TRBD2	TGTGCCAGCAGCCAACAGATAGCGGGGGGCACCTACAATGAGCAGTTCTTC	CASSQQIAGGTYNEQFF
TRBJ2-1	TRBV30	-	TRBD2	TGTGCCTGGAGCCTGACTAGCGGGAGTAACTATGAGCAGTTCTTC	CAWSLTSGSNYEQFF
TRBJ2-2	TRBV30	-	-	TGTGCCTGGAGACCCTACCCGAACACCGGGGAGCTGTTTTTT	CAWRPYPNTGELFF
TRBJ1-1	TRBV5-1	-	-	TGCGCCAGCAGCTTGGAAAGGGGGAACGGTGAAGCTTTCTTT	CASSLERGNGEAFF
TRBJ2-7	TRBV27	-	TRBD2	TGTGCCAGCAGTCCTCTTCCTAGCGGGAGCCCCTACGAGCAGTACTTC	CASSPLPSGSPYEQYF
TRBJ1-3	TRBV30	-	-	TGTGCCTGGAGTGTAGGACAGCACTCTGGAAACACCATATATTTT	CAWSVGQHSGNTIYF
TRBJ2-1	TRBV19	-	TRBD2	TGTGCCAGTAGTGCCCTGGGACTAGCTATTCGCGGGGATGAGCAGTTCTTC	CASSALGLAIRGDEQFF
TRBJ1-2	TRBV3-1/TRBV3-2	-	TRBD1	TGTGCCAGCAGCCGGGACAGGGGGCGCGTCTATAATGGCTACACCTTC	CASSRDRGRVYNGYTF
TRBJ1-2	TRBV7-8	-	TRBD1	TGTGCCAGCAGCTTATTCCGTACAGGGGACGATGGCTACACCTTC	CASSLFRTGDDGYTF
TRBJ2-1	TRBV5-4	-	-	TGTGCCAGCAGCTTGTCGCAGGGTGGAGCTGGTGAGCAGTTCTTC	CASSLSQGGAGEQFF
TRBJ2-1	TRBV5-4	-	TRBD2	TGTGCCAGCAGCTGGACTAGCGGGCCGCTCAATGAGCAGTTCTTC	CASSWTSGPLNEQFF
TRBJ1-2	TRBV7-9	-	TRBD1	TGTGCCAGCAGCCGGACAGGGGATGGCTACACCTTC	CASSRTGDGYTF